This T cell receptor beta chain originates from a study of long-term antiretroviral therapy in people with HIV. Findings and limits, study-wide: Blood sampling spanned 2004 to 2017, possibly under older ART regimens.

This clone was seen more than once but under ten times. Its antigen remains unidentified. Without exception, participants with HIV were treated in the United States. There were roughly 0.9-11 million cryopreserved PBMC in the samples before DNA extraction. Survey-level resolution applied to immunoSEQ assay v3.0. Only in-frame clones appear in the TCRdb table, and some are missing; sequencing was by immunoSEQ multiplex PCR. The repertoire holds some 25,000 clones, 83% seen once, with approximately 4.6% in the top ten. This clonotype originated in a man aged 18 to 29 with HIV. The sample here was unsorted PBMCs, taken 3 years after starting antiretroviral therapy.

In DNA, the CDR3 is TGTGCCAGCAGCCGCGGGGGTAATTCACCCCTCCACTTT. Translation: CASSRGGNSPLHF. The chain has TRBV7-2 and TRBJ1-6; D is possibly TRBD1 (5 bases). Germline V gene lookup returns CDR1 SGHTA and CDR2 FQGNSA. Trimming left V 5 bases short and J 6 bases short, with 8 bases between. The CDR3 covers 13 residues.